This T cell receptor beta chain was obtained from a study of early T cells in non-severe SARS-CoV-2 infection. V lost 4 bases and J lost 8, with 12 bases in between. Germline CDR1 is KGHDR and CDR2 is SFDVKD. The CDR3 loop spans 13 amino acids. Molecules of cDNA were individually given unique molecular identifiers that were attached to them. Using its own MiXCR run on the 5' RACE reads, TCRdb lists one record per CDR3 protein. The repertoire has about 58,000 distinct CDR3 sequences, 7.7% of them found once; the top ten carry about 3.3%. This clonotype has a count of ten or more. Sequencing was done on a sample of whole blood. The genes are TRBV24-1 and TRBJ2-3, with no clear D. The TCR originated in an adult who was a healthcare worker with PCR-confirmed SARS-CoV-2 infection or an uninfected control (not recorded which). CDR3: CATSDPVIRTQYF. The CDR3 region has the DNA TGTGCCACCAGTGACCCGGTGATTCGTACGCAGTATTTT.